A single sample is the source of the 6 T cell receptor beta chains below, sequenced in a study of somatic mutations in cytotoxic T cells in rheumatoid arthritis. Only in-frame clones appear in the TCRdb table, and some are missing; sequencing was by immunoSEQ multiplex PCR. The table has 10,000 to 13,000 clones, 65% to 80% seen once. The sample taken for sequencing was CD8+ T cells sorted from blood. The origin of the receptors is an adult with rheumatoid arthritis.

The chain couples TRBV7-9 to TRBJ1-1, with D possibly matching TRBD1 (5 bases). The CDR3 has 12 residues. Trimming removed 5 bases at V and 6 bases at J, with 10 bases between. The germline CDR1 and CDR2 sequences are SEHNR and FQNEAQ (reference sequence). The CDR3 here is CASSPGGSEAFF. The CDR3 region has the DNA TGTGCCAGCAGCCCCGGGGGATCTGAAGCTTTCTTT.

This chain links TRBV15 with TRBJ1-4, with 10 positions matching TRBD1. CDR3 length: 16 amino acids. Losses at the gene ends were 4 bases for V and 10 bases for J; bases not matched to a gene: 12. The germline V gene encodes CDR1 LNHNV and CDR2 YYDKDF (reference sequence). The CDR3 reads CATSTRQGAVGGKLFF. CDR3 DNA sequence: TGTGCCACCAGCACTAGACAGGGGGCCGTGGGGGGAAAACTGTTTTTT.

This clone was recorded a few times. The rearrangement links TRBV6-5 to TRBJ2-2; no firm D call. This CDR3 comprises 15 residues. Trimming took off 4 bases at V and 1 base at J, with 10 bases between the two ends. The germline CDR1 and CDR2 sequences are MNHEY and SVGAGI. The CDR3 is CASSFLAENTGELFF. The CDR3 nucleotides read TGTGCCAGCAGTTTCTTAGCTGAGAACACCGGGGAGCTGTTTTTT.

The chain couples TRBV6-5 to TRBJ2-3, with 9 bases that match TRBD2. V lost 2 bases to trimming and J lost 2 bases; unmatched junction nucleotides: 2. CDR1 is MNHEY and CDR2 is SVGAGI in the germline V gene. This CDR3 is 15 amino acids long. CDR3 bases: TGTGCCAGCAGTTACGCGGGAGGGGTCACAGATACGCAGTATTTT. Translated: CASSYAGGVTDTQYF.

The rearrangement joins TRBV7-8 to TRBJ1-2, with TRBD1 identical over 9 bases. The CDR3 runs 16 residues. In germline, CDR1 is SGHVS, CDR2 FQNEAQ. Trimming at V came to 6 bases and at J to 4 bases, leaving 12 bases not matched to a gene. CDR3 residues: CASREKPGTGPYGYTF. The CDR3, as DNA: TGTGCCAGCAGAGAGAAACCTGGGACAGGGCCCTATGGCTACACCTTC.

This rearrangement joins TRBV4-2 to TRBJ2-2; D is possibly TRBD2 (6 bases). The CDR3 contains 17 residues. The germline gives CDR1 LGHNA, CDR2 YNFKEQ. Trimming took off 0 bases at V and 0 bases at J, with 11 bases between the two ends. The CDR3 nucleotides read TGTGCCAGCAGCCAAGAAGGCGGCGGGACGAACACCGGGGAGCTGTTTTTT. Encoded protein: CASSQEGGGTNTGELFF.